This T cell receptor beta chain was documented in a study of cytomegalovirus exposure and HLA in healthy donors. General study results and limits: Looking again later, the authors saw that most CMV-associated TCR beta chains seemed HLA-restricted. Apart from CMV serostatus, no immune exposure information was available. Follow-up analysis later connected one missense variant in DCLRE1C with trimming of TCR beta V- and J-genes.

CDR3 size: 13 residues. Germline CDR1 is MRHNA and CDR2 is SNTAGT. The V end lost 5 bases, the J end lost 2 bases, and 8 bases lay between the germline ends. Comments on this clone: Its specificity is not known.

At sampling all donors were nominally healthy, likely with unrecorded immune exposures. PCR involved 60 Vbeta and 13 Jbeta primers. Using immunoSEQ multiplex PCR, the repertoire was profiled, and TCRdb retains in-frame clones only, with some absent. The data contain around 150,000 clones, around three quarters of them singletons. This receptor was taken from a man aged 30-40 years in good health. The sequenced sample was PBMCs. J is TRBJ2-3 and V is TRBV6-4; the D gene is possibly TRBD2 (6 bases). The CDR3 DNA follows: TGTGCCAGCAGTCGGGACTCCACAGATACGCAGTATTTT. As protein: CASSRDSTDTQYF.